The 2 T cell receptor beta chains below all came from one sample that was sequenced in a study of shared clonotypes between healthy human individuals. Method: immunoSEQ multiplex PCR; TCRdb's copy keeps in-frame clones and lacks some. The table has about half a million clones, 78% seen once. Material: PBMCs. These receptors all stem from a woman between 40 and 50 years old in good health. Some clones in this sample may be carry-over from other donors' samples.

This clone has more than one count but fewer than ten. This chain connects TRBV14 to TRBJ2-3, with 11 nucleotides matching TRBD2. CDR1 SGHDN and CDR2 FVKESK come from the germline V gene. The CDR3 loop spans 16 amino acids. Trimming at V came to 4 bases and at J to 4 bases, leaving 7 bases not matched to a gene. The CDR3, as DNA: TGTGCCAGCAGCCTCGTTAGCGGGAGGGCCTCAGATACGCAGTATTTT. This translates into CASSLVSGRASDTQYF.

V is TRBV2 and J is TRBJ1-2; 7 nucleotides line up with TRBD1. Germline CDR1 SNHLY, CDR2 FYNNEI. The CDR3 runs to 13 residues. Trimming at V came to 7 bases and at J to 4 bases, leaving 6 bases not matched to a gene. The DNA for the CDR3 is TGTGCCAGCACTACGGGACAGAGCTATGGCTACACCTTC. Residues: CASTTGQSYGYTF. The full variable domain, rest sourced from reference TRBV2 and TRBJ1-2, is EPEVTQTPSHQVTQMGQEVILRCVPISNHLYFYWYRQILGQKVEFLVSFYNNEISEKSEIFDDQFSVERPDGSNFTLKIRSTKLEDSAMYFCASTTGQSYGYTFGSGTRLTVV.